These 29 T cell receptor beta chains were sequenced from one sample in a study of monozygotic twins with inflammatory bowel disease (dated by TCRdb to about 2019). The receptor library was made with 5' RACE. Sequencing was carried out with an Illumina HiSeq 2500. TCRdb reprocessed the reads; each CDR3 protein sequence makes one entry, and DNA is unavailable. This sample's table contains 110,000 to 150,000 distinct CDR3 sequences. Over 1% of the sample is taken by the ten largest. The sequenced sample consisted of blood. These TCRs come from a human donor with ulcerative colitis or Crohn's disease, or a healthy co-twin of an affected twin (not recorded which).

This chain links TRBV5-5 with TRBJ2-1; TCRdb gives TRBD1 as the D gene, but with no DNA this cannot be confirmed. The CDR3 is made up of 16 amino acids. Germline-derived CDR1 and CDR2 are SGHKS and YYEKEE (reference sequence). The CDR3 protein is CASSLGGRVFHNEQFF. Supplemented by reference TRBV5-5 and TRBJ2-1, the full variable domain reads DAGVTQSPTHLIKTRGQQVTLRCSPISGHKSVSWYQQVLGQGPQFIFQYYEKEERGRGNFPDRFSARQFPNYSSELNVNALLLGDSALYLCASSLGGRVFHNEQFFGPGTRLTVL.

V is TRBV6-1 and J is TRBJ2-4; lacking DNA, the TRBD1 call made by TCRdb goes unchecked. Germline CDR1 and CDR2: MNHNS and SASEGT. There are 14 residues in the CDR3. CDR3 region: CASTQRGLGNIQYF.

The chain recombines TRBV15 with TRBJ2-7; TCRdb indicates TRBD1, and absent DNA this call remains unverified. Germline V gives CDR1 LNHNV, CDR2 YYDKDF (reference sequence). The CDR3 length is 16 residues. The CDR3 protein is CATSRDANRLTYEQYF.

This rearrangement joins TRBV7-2 to TRBJ2-1; the TCRdb call, TRBD1, lacks DNA for checking. The V gene's germline CDR1 is SGHTA and CDR2 FQGNSA. The CDR3 extends over 17 amino acids. The CDR3 loop is CASSSLGGSSSYNEQFF. The whole variable domain, remainder taken from reference TRBV7-2 and TRBJ2-1, is GAGVSQSPSNKVTEKGKDVELRCDPISGHTALYWYRQSLGQGLEFLIYFQGNSAPDKSGLPSDRFSAERTGGSVSTLTIQRTQQEDSAVYLCASSSLGGSSSYNEQFFGPGTRLTVL.

The rearrangement links TRBV4-3 to TRBJ2-7; the D call of TRBD1 rests on TCRdb alone, since no DNA is present to check it. CDR1 is LGHNA, CDR2 YSLEER, per germline. CDR3 length: 15 residues. The CDR3 loop is CASSHEPGFSYEQYF.

V usage is TRBV24-1 and J usage is TRBJ2-5. This CDR3 contains 11 residues. Per the germline V gene, CDR1 is KGHDR and CDR2 is SFDVKD. The CDR3 sequence is CATSDRETQYF.

The CDR3 here is CASSAGQGGRSPLHF. The V and J genes are TRBV5-1 and TRBJ1-6; TCRdb's D gene call, TRBD1, goes unchecked for lack of DNA. The CDR3 extends over 15 amino acids. Germline V CDR1 and CDR2: SGHRS, YFSETQ.

V gene TRBV4-2 combines with J gene TRBJ2-7. This CDR3 is built from 15 residues. From germline, CDR1 is LGHNA and CDR2 YNFKEQ. CDR3 protein: CASSQDHGSAYEQYF.

The rearrangement uses TRBV6-1 and TRBJ2-3; TCRdb proposes TRBD1, but this gene call is untestable without DNA. The CDR3 spans 16 residues. CDR1 is MNHNS, CDR2 SASEGT, per germline. The CDR3 sequence: CASSEVGGRHTDTQYF.

The chain recombines TRBV30 with TRBJ2-7; TCRdb indicates TRBD2, and absent DNA this call remains unverified. The germline CDR1 and CDR2 sequences are GTSNPN and SVGIG (reference sequence). This CDR3 is built from 14 residues. CDR3: CAWSVALAGYEQYF.

The chain links TRBV20-1 to TRBJ1-1; no DNA is available, so the TRBD1 call from TCRdb remains unchecked. The germline V gene has CDR1 DFQATT and CDR2 SNEGSKA (reference sequence). The CDR3 loop spans 14 amino acids. The CDR3 is CSATRQGMNTEAFF.

This chain links TRBV7-9 with TRBJ2-7. The CDR3 length is 11 residues. The germline CDR1 and CDR2 sequences are SEHNR and FQNEAQ (reference sequence). The CDR3 is CASSFGRSEYF.

The chain couples TRBV18 to TRBJ2-1; the D gene TCRdb calls, TRBD2, cannot be checked with no DNA. The CDR3 spans 18 residues. Looked up from germline, CDR1 is KGHSH and CDR2 is LQKENI. This CDR3 reads CASSPRPGLKLSYNEQFF.

The genes are TRBV28 and TRBJ1-2. The CDR3 totals 16 residues. Germline V gives CDR1 MDHEN, CDR2 SYDVKM. The chain's CDR3 is CASSRYRTDPNYGYTF.

The CDR3: CASSPRGKVDTQYF. The chain combines TRBV13 with TRBJ2-3; the TRBD1 assignment by TCRdb is unverifiable without DNA. The CDR3 consists of 14 residues. Looked up from germline, CDR1 is PRHDT and CDR2 is FYEKMQ (reference sequence).

The chain recombines TRBV5-5 with TRBJ2-5; TCRdb lists TRBD1, though no DNA is available to test this call. The CDR3 is 17 residues long. In germline, CDR1 is SGHKS, CDR2 YYEKEE (reference sequence). This CDR3 reads CASSFEPFRGTQETQYF.

V and J are TRBV12-3 or TRBV12-4 and TRBJ1-3. The CDR3 extends over 14 amino acids. The CDR3 sequence: CASSLSVWGNTIYF.

The chain links TRBV5-1 to TRBJ2-3; TCRdb selects TRBD1, and the lack of DNA leaves this call unchecked. CDR3 length equals 14 residues. Germline V gene lookup returns CDR1 SGHRS and CDR2 YFSETQ. This chain's CDR3 is CASSFGQGRDTQYF.

The chain carries TRBV5-4 and TRBJ2-5; the D call of TRBD1 rests on TCRdb alone, since no DNA is present to check it. Germline values: CDR1 SGHNT, CDR2 YYREEE (reference sequence). The CDR3 extends over 15 amino acids. CDR3 region: CASSLVGGVQETQYF.

The J gene is TRBJ2-1, the V gene TRBV18; the TCRdb D gene call, TRBD2, has no DNA to confirm it. The germline gives CDR1 KGHSH, CDR2 LQKENI. This CDR3 contains 14 residues. This CDR3 reads CASSPGLANNEQFF.

The chain has TRBV27 and TRBJ2-4; the TCRdb call, TRBD2, lacks DNA for checking. The germline CDR1 and CDR2 sequences are MNHEY and SMNVEV (reference sequence). The CDR3 has 14 residues. The CDR3 protein is CASTSSGSGGIQYF.

V is TRBV18 and J is TRBJ2-7; TCRdb's assignment of TRBD2 cannot be checked, as there is no DNA. CDR3 size: 15 residues. CDR1 is KGHSH, CDR2 LQKENI, per germline. This chain's CDR3 is CASSPESGSVSEQYF.

The chain employs TRBV5-1 and TRBJ1-5; absent DNA, TCRdb's TRBD1 call cannot be checked. The germline V gene encodes CDR1 SGHRS and CDR2 YFSETQ. The CDR3 length is 15 residues. The CDR3 protein is CASSFSGTSNQPQHF.

This sequence joins TRBV20-1 and TRBJ2-5; TCRdb names TRBD1, which stays unverified in the absence of DNA. The CDR3 spans 17 residues. The germline CDR1 and CDR2 sequences are DFQATT and SNEGSKA (reference sequence). The CDR3 loop is CSARTWGAEGDSETQYF.

The chain has TRBV15 and TRBJ2-7; TCRdb indicates TRBD1, and absent DNA this call remains unverified. CDR3 length: 14 residues. CDR1 LNHNV and CDR2 YYDKDF come from the germline V gene (reference sequence). CDR3 amino acids: CATSRGQGRNEQYF.

The chain uses TRBV9 and TRBJ2-7; TCRdb's D call of TRBD2 is untestable without DNA. The CDR3 runs to 15 residues. From germline, CDR1 is SGDLS and CDR2 YYNGEE. This CDR3 reads CASSVGLAGNYEQYF.

The CDR3 here is CATSPNNSPLHF. V gene TRBV6-2 or TRBV6-3 combines with J gene TRBJ1-6. The CDR3 runs 12 residues. Looked up from germline, CDR1 is MNHEY and CDR2 is SVGEGT.

This chain links TRBV7-6 with TRBJ1-4. The germline gives CDR1 SGHVS, CDR2 FNYEAQ. The CDR3 extends over 16 amino acids. Here the CDR3 reads CASSSNGWEPNEKLFF. The complete variable domain, with remaining parts taken from reference TRBV7-6 and TRBJ1-4, reads GAGVSQSPRYKVTKRGQDVALRCDPISGHVSLYWYRQALGQGPEFLTYFNYEAQQDKSGLPNDRFSAERPEGSISTLTIQRTEQRDSAMYRCASSSNGWEPNEKLFFGSGTQLSVL.

The chain employs TRBV29-1 and TRBJ1-2. CDR1 is SQVTM, CDR2 ANQGSEA, per germline. This CDR3 is built from 16 residues. CDR3 protein: CSVEETGAATNYGYTF.